The rows below give T cell receptor beta chains drawn from one sample of a study of blood T cell repertoires in COVID-19. This table comes from immunoSEQ multiplex PCR, and its TCRdb copy is limited to in-frame clones, with some not included. The sample has a few hundred thousand clones, 87% seen once; the top ten hold 10%. The sequenced sample consisted of PBMCs or T cells enriched from blood (not recorded which). Receptors were obtained from a woman in her fifties or sixties who had recovered from COVID-19. Both conserved end residues are part of each CDR3. A D gene is named only where the DNA matches it firmly. Not every row has a clone size; where given, it reads once, few, many or a size class.

cdr3_length	d_call	v_call	j_call	clone_size	cdr3_aa	cdr3_nt
15	.	TRBV9	TRBJ2-3	.	CASSVGGRSTDTQYF	TGTGCCAGCAGCGTAGGTGGGAGGAGCACAGATACGCAGTATTTT
13	.	TRBV27	TRBJ1-1	.	CASNLGGGTEAFF	TGTGCCAGCAACTTGGGAGGGGGGACTGAAGCTTTCTTT
16	.	TRBV7-8	TRBJ1-5	.	CASTKASGLIDQPQHF	TGTGCCAGCACCAAAGCTTCAGGGTTGATTGATCAGCCCCAGCATTTT
14	TRBD1	TRBV19	TRBJ1-2	.	CASSPDRVDYGYTF	TGTGCCAGTAGTCCCGACAGGGTGGACTATGGCTACACCTTC
16	TRBD2	TRBV4-1	TRBJ2-5	.	CASSQGSSGHPETQYF	TGCGCCAGCAGCCAAGGGAGTAGCGGGCACCCAGAGACCCAGTACTTC
13	.	TRBV24-1	TRBJ2-3	.	CATSDSSTDTQYF	TGTGCCACCAGTGATTCTAGCACAGATACGCAGTATTTT
15	.	TRBV19	TRBJ2-1	.	CASSIGQGGVGEQFF	TGTGCCAGTAGTATTGGGCAGGGAGGCGTGGGTGAGCAGTTCTTC
12	.	TRBV3-1/TRBV3-2	TRBJ2-7	.	CASSQTSREQYF	TGTGCCAGCAGCCAAACCTCCCGGGAGCAGTACTTC
16	TRBD1	TRBV5-5	TRBJ2-1	few	CASRMGRGQSYNEQFF	TGTGCCAGCAGGATGGGCAGGGGGCAATCCTACAATGAGCAGTTCTTC
14	TRBD2	TRBV5-5	TRBJ2-5	.	CASSSRGGRETQYF	TGTGCCAGCAGCTCCCGGGGGGGGCGGGAGACCCAGTACTTC
14	.	TRBV7-9	TRBJ1-4	.	CASTHTRRGEKLFF	TGTGCCAGCACCCACACGAGAAGGGGAGAAAAACTGTTTTTT
14	.	TRBV9	TRBJ1-5	once	CASSVAGINQPQHF	TGTGCCAGCAGCGTGGCAGGTATAAATCAGCCCCAGCATTTT
15	TRBD2	TRBV4-2	TRBJ2-1	.	CASSQEAGAYNEQFF	TGTGCCAGCAGCCAAGAAGCGGGGGCCTACAATGAGCAGTTCTTC
16	.	TRBV2	TRBJ2-3	.	CASKVLWGEGTDTQYF	TGTGCCAGCAAGGTCCTCTGGGGCGAAGGTACAGATACGCAGTATTTT
17	.	TRBV14	TRBJ1-3	.	CASSRSAYPFSGNTIYF	TGTGCCAGCAGCCGTAGCGCCTACCCGTTCTCTGGAAACACCATATATTTT
16	TRBD1	TRBV30	TRBJ2-2	.	CAWRFGPGQYNGELFF	TGTGCCTGGCGGTTTGGGCCGGGACAGTACAACGGGGAGCTGTTTTTT
14	.	TRBV5-4	TRBJ1-6	few	CASSLRQSNSPLHF	TGTGCCAGCAGCTTGAGACAGTCCAATTCACCCCTCCACTTT
13	.	TRBV5-1	TRBJ1-5	.	CASSEIGDQPQHF	TGCGCCAGCAGTGAAATAGGGGATCAGCCCCAGCATTTT
13	.	TRBV2	TRBJ2-7	.	CASRSGSTYEQYF	TGTGCCAGCAGGAGCGGGTCTACCTACGAGCAGTACTTC
18	.	TRBV4-2	TRBJ1-1	.	CASSREGGRTLSNTEAFF	TGTGCCAGCAGCCGCGAGGGGGGGCGAACTCTTTCGAACACTGAAGCTTTCTTT
19	TRBD2	TRBV4-2	TRBJ2-3	once	CASSQDLGGGLLSTDTQYF	TGTGCCAGCAGCCAAGATCTTGGGGGGGGACTTCTAAGCACAGATACGCAGTATTTT
20	TRBD1	TRBV4-2	TRBJ2-1	.	CASSQDQYRYTGTGDNEQFF	TGTGCCAGCAGCCAAGACCAGTACAGATACACCGGGACAGGGGACAATGAGCAGTTCTTC
14	.	TRBV4-2	TRBJ2-5	.	CASSLDTQRETQYF	TGTGCCAGCAGCCTAGACACCCAGCGGGAGACCCAGTACTTC
19	.	TRBV7-8	TRBJ2-6	once	CASSPGTGLSLSGANVLTF	TGTGCCAGCAGCCCAGGGACTGGTCTCTCTCTCTCTGGGGCCAACGTCCTGACTTTC
13	.	TRBV2	TRBJ2-5	once	CASSEQRRETQYF	TGTGCCAGCAGTGAACAGCGGAGAGAGACCCAGTACTTC